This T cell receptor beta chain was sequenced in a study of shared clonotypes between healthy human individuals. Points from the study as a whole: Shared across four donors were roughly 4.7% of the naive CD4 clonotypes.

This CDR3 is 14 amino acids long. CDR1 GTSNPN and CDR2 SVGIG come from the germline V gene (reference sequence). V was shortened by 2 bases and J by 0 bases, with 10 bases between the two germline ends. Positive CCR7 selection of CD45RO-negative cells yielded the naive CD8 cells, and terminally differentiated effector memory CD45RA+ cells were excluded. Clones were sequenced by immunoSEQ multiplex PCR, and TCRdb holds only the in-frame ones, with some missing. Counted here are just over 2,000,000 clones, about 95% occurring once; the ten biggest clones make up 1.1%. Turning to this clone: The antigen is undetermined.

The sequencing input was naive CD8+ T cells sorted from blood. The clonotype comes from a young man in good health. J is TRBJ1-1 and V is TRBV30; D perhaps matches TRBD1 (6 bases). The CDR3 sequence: CAWSPGHLNTEAFF. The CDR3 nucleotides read TGTGCCTGGAGTCCGGGACACTTGAACACTGAAGCTTTCTTT.